The present TCR beta chain was sequenced within a study of cytomegalovirus exposure and HLA in healthy donors. Study-wide findings and caveats: Per a later analysis, 15,000 to 20,000 TCR beta sequences showed association with HLA alleles at 0.05 false discovery rate.

Donors consisted of healthy bone marrow donors. This clone was seen just once. The antigen is undetermined. The CDR3 is made up of 12 amino acids. Trimming pared 5 bases from V and 2 bases from J, leaving 6 bases between. Per the germline V gene, CDR1 is LNHDA and CDR2 is SQIVND (reference sequence). PCR amplification relied on 60 Vbeta primers (plus 13 Jbeta primers). Assay used: immunoSEQ multiplex PCR; TCRdb lists only in-frame clones, some missing. This table holds roughly 200,000 clones, roughly 80% found once. Source material: PBMCs. The receptor's source is a man aged 35-49 years in good health and CMV-seropositive. The chain couples TRBV19 to TRBJ2-5, with D possibly TRBD2 on 5 matching bases. CDR3 region: CASSGGQETQYF. The CDR3 DNA sequence: TGTGCCAGTAGTGGCGGGCAAGAGACCCAGTACTTC. The whole variable domain, filled in from reference TRBV19 and TRBJ2-5, reads DGGITQSPKYLFRKEGQNVTLSCEQNLNHDAMYWYRQDPGQGLRLIYYSQIVNDFQKGDIAEGYSVSREKKESFPLTVTSAQKNPTAFYLCASSGGQETQYFGPGTRLLVL.